Listed here are 24 T cell receptor beta chains from one sample, sequenced in a study of blood T cell repertoires in COVID-19. Data came from immunoSEQ multiplex PCR; TCRdb stores just in-frame clones and leaves some out. The top ten clones hold approximately 2% of a sample with approximately 99,000 clones, roughly 88% of them seen once. Input material: peripheral blood. The source is a man aged 50 to 59 with COVID-19, enrolled during active disease.

This chain joins TRBV19 and TRBJ1-1; D uncertain. CDR1 and CDR2 (germline): LNHDA, SQIVND (reference sequence). The CDR3 spans 14 residues. V was trimmed by 7 bases and J by 5 bases, leaving 17 bases between them. The CDR3 loop reads CASKRGDGRTEAFF. Written as DNA, the CDR3 is TGTGCCAGTAAAAGAGGCGACGGCAGAACTGAAGCTTTCTTT.

This chain links TRBV18 with TRBJ2-7, with D tentatively TRBD2 (6 bases). Germline loops: CDR1 KGHSH, CDR2 LQKENI. V gave up 3 bases and J gave up 7 bases, with 16 bases separating them. The CDR3 extends over 14 amino acids. CDR3 in DNA: TGTGCCAGCTCACCGATAGGAGGGGCCGGGGAGCAGTACTTC. Protein: CASSPIGGAGEQYF.

This clone has just one count. The chain couples TRBV5-5 to TRBJ1-2, with TRBD1 matching over 7 bases. Trimming cost V 4 bases and J 7 bases; bases outside gene matches: 10. CDR3 length equals 14 residues. Germline CDR1 reads SGHKS; CDR2 reads YYEKEE (reference sequence). CDR3 protein: CASSGGGASSGYTF. The CDR3 DNA reads as TGTGCCAGCAGCGGAGGGGGCGCGTCATCTGGCTACACCTTC.

This sequence joins TRBV3-1 (or the pseudogene TRBV3-2) and TRBJ2-1, with D possibly TRBD2 on 5 matching bases. V gave up 8 bases and J gave up 3 bases, with 11 bases separating them. Looked up from germline, CDR1 is LGHDT and CDR2 is YNNKEL (reference sequence). The CDR3 is 13 amino acids. CDR3 DNA: TGTGCCAGCTCGTTACTAGACTACAATGAGCAGTTCTTC. This sequence encodes CASSLLDYNEQFF.

The chain couples TRBV28 to TRBJ2-2; D perhaps matches TRBD2 (6 bases). Trimming pared 5 bases from V and 5 bases from J, leaving 12 bases between. This CDR3 region has 14 residues. CDR1 and CDR2 (germline): MDHEN, SYDVKM. CDR3 in amino acids: CASSPTRGTGELFF. Written as DNA, the CDR3 is TGTGCCAGCAGTCCGACACGGGGGACCGGGGAGCTGTTTTTT. The full variable domain, with the rest looked up from reference TRBV28 and TRBJ2-2, is DVKVTQSSRYLVKRTGEKVFLECVQDMDHENMFWYRQDPGLGLRLIYFSYDVKMKEKGDIPEGYSVSREKKERFSLILESASTNQTSMYLCASSPTRGTGELFFGEGSRLTVL.

The chain uses TRBV4-1 and TRBJ2-6, with a weak D call TRBD1 (6 bases). The V end lost 4 bases, the J end lost 4 bases, and 23 bases lay between the germline ends. Per the germline V gene, CDR1 is MGHRA and CDR2 is YSYEKL. The CDR3 has 19 amino acids. In DNA form, the CDR3 reads TGCGCCAGCAGCCCTCAACAAAACACAGGGAATTCAGGGGCCAACGTCCTGACTTTC. Residues: CASSPQQNTGNSGANVLTF.

The chain recombines TRBV27 with TRBJ1-5; D not certain. The CDR3 is 12 residues long. Trimming took 6 bases from V and 3 from J, leaving 6 bases between them. The V gene's germline CDR1 is MNHEY and CDR2 SMNVEV (reference sequence). The chain's CDR3 is CASSRNNQPQHF. As DNA, the CDR3 is TGTGCCAGCAGCAGGAACAATCAGCCCCAGCATTTT.

This clone was counted only a few times. This chain links TRBV19 with TRBJ1-6; no clear D. CDR1 and CDR2 (germline): LNHDA, SQIVND (reference sequence). Deletions cut 4 bases from V and 5 bases from J, with 12 bases between. This CDR3 comprises 15 residues. CDR3 sequence: CASSTSAADNSPLHF. In nucleotides, the CDR3 is TGTGCCAGTAGTACCTCAGCGGCAGATAATTCACCCCTCCACTTT.

Comment on this clone: A junction boundary mismatches the germline segment, possibly from a read error. The J gene is TRBJ2-3, the V gene TRBV29-1; TRBD2 aligns across 13 bases. The CDR3 length is 13 residues. CDR1 is SQVTM and CDR2 is ANQGSEA in the germline V gene. The DNA for the CDR3 is TGCAGCGCCCGACTAGCGGGGGGAGATACGCAGTGTTTT. Translating gives CSARLAGGDTQCF.

The gene calls are TRBV12-3 or TRBV12-4 and TRBJ1-2, with TRBD1 identical over 8 bases. The ends lost 6 bases at V and 2 bases at J; junction bases unmatched: 2. This CDR3 comprises 13 residues. CDR3 sequence reads: CASRRTGNYGYTF. The CDR3 region has the DNA TGTGCCAGCAGGCGGACAGGGAACTATGGCTACACCTTC.

The chain has TRBV3-1 (or the pseudogene TRBV3-2) and TRBJ2-1, with 8 positions matching TRBD2. The CDR3 covers 15 residues. The J segment lost 5 bases and the V segment lost 3 bases, leaving 6 bases of the junction unmatched. Per germline, CDR1 LGHDT and CDR2 YNNKEL (reference sequence). The DNA of the CDR3 is TGTGCCAGCAGCCATCTTTCGGGGGGGAACAATGAGCAGTTCTTC. It codes for CASSHLSGGNNEQFF.

The rearrangement uses TRBV5-1 and TRBJ2-7, with a possible D match to TRBD1 (6 bases). Germline assignment: CDR1 SGHRS and CDR2 YFSETQ. V was shortened by 0 bases and J by 0 bases, with 13 bases between the two germline ends. CDR3 length: 16 residues. CDR3 sequence: CASSLGPGQNSYEQYF. CDR3 nucleotides: TGCGCCAGCAGCTTGGGACCGGGACAAAACTCCTACGAGCAGTACTTC. Full variable domain (rest looked up from reference TRBV5-1 and TRBJ2-7): KAGVTQTPRYLIKTRGQQVTLSCSPISGHRSVSWYQQTPGQGLQFLFEYFSETQRNKGNFPGRFSGRQFSNSRSEMNVSTLELGDSALYLCASSLGPGQNSYEQYFGPGTRLTVT.

V usage is TRBV19 and J usage is TRBJ2-1; TRBD1 matches 8 bases. Germline V gene data show CDR1 as LNHDA and CDR2 as SQIVND (reference sequence). V shed 5 bases and J 5 bases; nucleotides not matched to a gene: 11. The length of the CDR3 is 16 residues. The CDR3 sequence: CASSSHGQGKDNEQFF. DNA of the CDR3: TGTGCCAGTAGTTCCCACGGACAGGGTAAGGACAATGAGCAGTTCTTC.

This chain links TRBV6-2 or TRBV6-3 with TRBJ1-5; 8 bases align to TRBD1. Germline assignment: CDR1 MNHEY and CDR2 SVGEGT. V lost 6 bases and J lost 4; bases outside the gene matches: 5. This CDR3 region has 14 residues. The CDR3 nucleotides are TGTGCCAGCAGCATTACAGGGGGGAATCAGCCCCAGCATTTT. It encodes CASSITGGNQPQHF.

The rearrangement joins TRBV2 to TRBJ1-2; 7 bases are a match to TRBD1. Germline V gives CDR1 SNHLY, CDR2 FYNNEI. With 2 bases clipped from V and 6 bases from J, the junction kept 3 bases outside the gene matches. This CDR3 is built from 13 residues. CDR3 loop: CASSESGGNGYTF. The CDR3, as DNA: TGTGCCAGCAGTGAATCAGGGGGGAATGGCTACACCTTC.

The J gene is TRBJ1-1, the V gene TRBV19; no definite D call. The V gene lost 6 bases and the J gene lost 1 base, with 15 bases spanning the gap. CDR3 length: 15 residues. Germline V gene sequence: CDR1 LNHDA, CDR2 SQIVND (reference sequence). The CDR3 sequence is CASRLREAPNTEAFF. CDR3 coding DNA: TGTGCCAGTAGACTCCGGGAAGCGCCGAACACTGAAGCTTTCTTT.

The chain uses TRBV5-5 and TRBJ1-6, with 9 nucleotides matching TRBD1. The CDR3 totals 16 residues. The germline CDR1 and CDR2 sequences are SGHKS and YYEKEE (reference sequence). V dropped 4 bases and J dropped 4; count of bases not matched to a gene: 6. CDR3 in amino acids: CASSITGGPYNSPLHF. The CDR3 coding sequence is TGTGCCAGCAGCATAACAGGGGGCCCTTATAATTCACCCCTCCACTTT.

The genes are TRBV9 and TRBJ1-5; D may be TRBD1 (5 bases). CDR1 SGDLS and CDR2 YYNGEE come from the germline V gene. With 0 bases removed from V and 0 bases from J, the gap between germline ends came to 7 bases. The CDR3 covers 15 residues. The CDR3 region has the DNA TGTGCCAGCAGCGTAGAAGGGGATAGCAATCAGCCCCAGCATTTT. This gives the protein CASSVEGDSNQPQHF.

The chain joins TRBV7-9 to TRBJ2-3; 12 bases map to TRBD2. The germline V gene encodes CDR1 SEHNR and CDR2 FQNEAQ (reference sequence). The CDR3 is made up of 16 amino acids. Losses at the gene ends were 10 bases for V and 6 bases for J; bases not matched to a gene: 14. CDR3 coding DNA: TGTGCCACCCTAAGAGCTAGCGGGGGGGGCCTCGATACGCAGTATTTT. Protein sequence: CATLRASGGGLDTQYF.

The chain uses TRBV3-1 (or the pseudogene TRBV3-2) and TRBJ2-2; D call uncertain. CDR1 is LGHDT, CDR2 YNNKEL, per germline (reference sequence). The CDR3 length is 17 residues. The ends were cut back, 0 bases at V and 3 bases at J, with 14 bases in the middle. CDR3 loop: CASSQEIVVRDTGELFF. In DNA, the CDR3 is TGTGCCAGCAGCCAAGAAATCGTGGTGCGAGACACCGGGGAGCTGTTTTTT.

J is TRBJ1-1 and V is TRBV6-6, with D maybe TRBD1 (5 bases). CDR3 length: 11 amino acids. The V end was cut by 7 bases, the J end by 5 bases, with 8 bases between. Germline assignment: CDR1 MNHNY and CDR2 SVGAGI (reference sequence). The CDR3 reads CASTRETEAFF. CDR3 nucleotides: TGTGCCAGCACCAGGGAAACTGAAGCTTTCTTT.

The chain uses TRBV30 and TRBJ1-2, with 10 bases fitting TRBD1. The CDR3 totals 15 residues. The V gene end was trimmed by 1 base and the J gene end by 0 bases; junction bases not matched to a gene: 2. Per germline, CDR1 GTSNPN and CDR2 SVGIG (reference sequence). CDR3 nucleotide sequence: TGTGCCTGGAGTGGACAGGGGGCAGCTAACTATGGCTACACCTTC. The encoded protein is CAWSGQGAANYGYTF.

The chain carries TRBV5-1 and TRBJ2-7; TRBD2 agrees at 11 bases. The CDR3 has 14 amino acids. CDR1 SGHRS and CDR2 YFSETQ come from the germline V gene. Germline trimming cut 5 bases from V and 2 bases from J; bases unmatched to any gene: 3. The CDR3 DNA reads as TGCGCCAGCAGGGGGACTAGCGGCCCCTACGAGCAGTACTTC. Encoded protein: CASRGTSGPYEQYF.

The chain joins TRBV5-4 to TRBJ2-1; weak D call: TRBD2 (6 bases). The germline V and J ends were trimmed by 4 bases and 8 bases, with 22 bases remaining between them. This CDR3 comprises 16 residues. Germline V gene sequence: CDR1 SGHNT, CDR2 YYREEE (reference sequence). In nucleotides, the CDR3 is TGTGCCAGCAGCCCCCCGGGGACTGAAAAAACCCATGAGCAGTTCTTC. Translated, it gives CASSPPGTEKTHEQFF.